The rows below give T cell receptor beta chains drawn from one sample of a study of blood T cell repertoires in COVID-19. Generated by immunoSEQ multiplex PCR, the TCRdb table keeps only in-frame clones and is missing some. The table lists roughly 170,000 clones, 70% to 90% of them singletons, with 1% to 1.5% in the top ten. The sequencing sample was made of peripheral blood. The receptors come from a man aged 55 to 70 who had recovered from COVID-19. The CDR3 runs from the conserved cysteine through the conserved F or W. The order of the fields is D gene, clone size, V gene, J gene, CDR3 DNA, CDR3 protein. The D gene is left open where the match is weak. Clone size is shown for a subset of rows, as once, few, many or a class of expanded clone.

>-|-|TRBV10-1|TRBJ2-2
TGCGCCAGCAGGGACTGGCGAGGGAGGAAAGGGACCGGGGAGCTGTTTTTT
CASRDWRGRKGTGELFF
>-|-|TRBV7-9|TRBJ2-5
TGTGCCAGCAGCGCATCGGGACTTCAAGAGACCCAGTACTTC
CASSASGLQETQYF
>-|-|TRBV6-4|TRBJ1-1
TGTGCCAGCAGTGACTCGAGCAGGGGCACTGAAGCTTTCTTT
CASSDSSRGTEAFF
>-|few|TRBV4-1|TRBJ2-2
TGCGCCAGCAGCCAAGAAACCAGCGGGTACACCGGGGAGCTGTTTTTT
CASSQETSGYTGELFF
>TRBD2|-|TRBV11-1|TRBJ2-1
TGTGCCAGCAGCGCCCGACTAGCGGGGGGCCTCAATGAGCAGTTCTTC
CASSARLAGGLNEQFF
>-|-|TRBV4-1|TRBJ1-4
TGCGCCAGCAGCCAAGATTCAGGGGCGAGGGCTAATGAAAAACTGTTTTTT
CASSQDSGARANEKLFF
>TRBD2|-|TRBV5-1|TRBJ2-1
TGCGCCAGCAGCTTGGGGACTAGCGGGGGGATAGGCAATGAGCAGTTCTTC
CASSLGTSGGIGNEQFF
>TRBD2|few|TRBV20-1|TRBJ2-5
TGCAGTGCCCCGGGGGGAGAGACCCAGTACTTC
CSAPGGETQYF
>-|-|TRBV4-2|TRBJ2-7
TGTGCCAGCAGCCAAGATATGAGAACCGAGCAGTACTTC
CASSQDMRTEQYF
>TRBD1|once|TRBV7-9|TRBJ2-3
TGTGCCAGCAGCACCGACAGGGGGCTGGATACGCAGTATTTT
CASSTDRGLDTQYF
>-|once|TRBV19|TRBJ1-2
TGTGCCAGTATGCCTACCCTGGACGGACTCTATGGCTACACCTTC
CASMPTLDGLYGYTF
>-|-|TRBV5-1|TRBJ2-1
TGCGCCAGCAGCTTGGACTCTAGCGAGCACAATGAGCAGTTCTTC
CASSLDSSEHNEQFF